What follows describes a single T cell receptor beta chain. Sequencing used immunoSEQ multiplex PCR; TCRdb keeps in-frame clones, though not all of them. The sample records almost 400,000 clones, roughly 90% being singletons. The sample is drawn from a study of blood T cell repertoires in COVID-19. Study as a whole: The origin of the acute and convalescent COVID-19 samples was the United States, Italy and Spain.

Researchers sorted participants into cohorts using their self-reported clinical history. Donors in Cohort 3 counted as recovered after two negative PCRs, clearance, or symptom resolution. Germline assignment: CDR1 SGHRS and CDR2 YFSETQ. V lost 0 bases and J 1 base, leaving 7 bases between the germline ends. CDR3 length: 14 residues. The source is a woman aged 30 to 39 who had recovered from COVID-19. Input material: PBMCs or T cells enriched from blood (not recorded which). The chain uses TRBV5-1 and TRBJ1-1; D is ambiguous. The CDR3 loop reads CASSLERANTEAFF. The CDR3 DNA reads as TGCGCCAGCAGCTTGGAGAGGGCGAACACTGAAGCTTTCTTT.